One sample yielded the 14 T cell receptor beta chains listed below, sequenced in a study of T cell changes during pregnancy in multiple sclerosis. Sequencing used immunoSEQ multiplex PCR; TCRdb keeps in-frame clones, though not all of them. The sample lists roughly 41,000 clones, around 94% occurring once. The source material was peripheral blood, sampled in the third trimester of pregnancy. These receptors were obtained from a female donor with multiple sclerosis, enrolled in a pregnancy study.

The DNA for the CDR3 is TGTGCCAGCAGCTTGTATGGACAGACCAATCAGCCCCAGCATTTT. Protein sequence: CASSLYGQTNQPQHF. The chain links TRBV5-8 to TRBJ1-5; perhaps TRBD1 as D (6 bases). The germline CDR1 and CDR2 sequences are SGHTS and YDEGEE. With 1 base removed from V and 3 bases from J, the gap between germline ends came to 11 bases. The CDR3 consists of 15 residues. The variable domain in full, with the rest retrieved from reference TRBV5-8 and TRBJ1-5, is EAGVTQSPTHLIKTRGQQATLRCSPISGHTSVYWYQQALGLGLQFLLWYDEGEERNRGNFPPRFSGRQFPNYSSELNVNALELEDSALYLCASSLYGQTNQPQHFGDGTRLSIL.

Written as DNA, the CDR3 is TGCAGCGTTGGGGATACGGGAGGGCCAATTGCTAAACTGTTTTTT. It is translated as CSVGDTGGPIAKLFF. V gene TRBV29-1 combines with J gene TRBJ1-4; no firm D call. Trimming shortened V by 4 bases and J by 11 bases, and 23 bases separated the two germline ends. Germline-derived CDR1 and CDR2 are SQVTM and ANQGSEA. This CDR3 is 15 amino acids long.

This chain uses TRBV27 with TRBJ2-1, with D maybe TRBD1 (8 bases). CDR1 is MNHEY and CDR2 is SMNVEV in the germline V gene (reference sequence). The V gene lost 3 bases and the J gene lost 10 bases, with 13 bases spanning the gap. CDR3 size: 13 residues. CDR3 DNA: TGTGCCAGCAGTTTTAACAGGGGGGGAGAGCAGTTCTTC. Amino acids: CASSFNRGGEQFF.

The chain has TRBV6-4 and TRBJ2-1; 7 positions match TRBD2. From germline, CDR1 is MRHNA and CDR2 SNTAGT. V was clipped by 6 bases and J by 2 bases; unmatched bases: 10. The CDR3 spans 16 residues. The CDR3 protein is CASSDTASGAYNEQFF. In DNA form, the CDR3 reads TGTGCCAGCAGCGACACGGCTAGCGGTGCCTACAATGAGCAGTTCTTC.

The J gene is TRBJ1-1, the V gene TRBV7-9; 9 bases line up with TRBD1. Germline-derived CDR1 and CDR2 are SEHNR and FQNEAQ (reference sequence). The trim removed 3 bases at V and 0 bases at J, leaving 2 bases unmatched. This CDR3 is 15 amino acids long. The CDR3 DNA reads as TGTGCCAGCAGCTTGGACAGGGGAATGAACACTGAAGCTTTCTTT. Its protein is CASSLDRGMNTEAFF.

The V call is TRBV28, the J call TRBJ1-4; weak D call: TRBD1 (6 bases). Looked up from germline, CDR1 is MDHEN and CDR2 is SYDVKM. The V gene lost 2 bases and the J gene lost 7 bases, with 14 bases spanning the gap. CDR3 length: 15 amino acids. The CDR3 DNA sequence: TGTGCCAGCAGTTTACAAACAGGGCAGAGTGAAAAACTGTTTTTT. Its protein product is CASSLQTGQSEKLFF.

The V call is TRBV2, the J call TRBJ2-2, with TRBD2 identical over 11 bases. The CDR3 extends over 15 amino acids. V dropped 8 bases and J dropped 0; count of bases not matched to a gene: 2. Germline CDR1 is SNHLY and CDR2 is FYNNEI. The CDR3 DNA follows: TGTGCCAGCCGACTAGCGGGAACGAACACCGGGGAGCTGTTTTTT. Amino acids: CASRLAGTNTGELFF.

J is TRBJ2-7 and V is TRBV5-4; D might be TRBD1 (5 bases). CDR1 is SGHNT and CDR2 is YYREEE in the germline V gene (reference sequence). The CDR3 length is 17 residues. Deletions cut 1 base from V and 1 base from J, with 18 bases between. The DNA of the CDR3 is TGTGCCAGCAGCTTGCCTCTTAATAATAGGGGATCCTACGAGCAGTACTTC. Its protein product is CASSLPLNNRGSYEQYF.

The chain joins TRBV9 to TRBJ2-2; 11 bases align to TRBD2. Germline V gene lookup returns CDR1 SGDLS and CDR2 YYNGEE. The length of the CDR3 is 17 residues. Germline trimming cut 0 bases from V and 4 bases from J; bases unmatched to any gene: 5. The CDR3 nucleotides are TGTGCCAGCAGCGTAGAGCCTAGCGGGGGGTCCACCGGGGAGCTGTTTTTT. Translation: CASSVEPSGGSTGELFF. Supplemented by reference TRBV9 and TRBJ2-2, the full variable domain reads DSGVTQTPKHLITATGQRVTLRCSPRSGDLSVYWYQQSLDQGLQFLIQYYNGEERAKGNILERFSAQQFPDLHSELNLSSLELGDSALYFCASSVEPSGGSTGELFFGEGSRLTVL.

The chain has TRBV7-2 and TRBJ2-7; the D gene is possibly TRBD2 (6 bases). Looked up from germline, CDR1 is SGHTA and CDR2 is FQGNSA. The CDR3 totals 14 residues. With 8 bases removed from V and 2 bases from J, the gap between germline ends came to 16 bases. This chain's CDR3 is CASGGVALAYEQYF. The CDR3 DNA reads TGTGCCAGCGGCGGGGTAGCGCTTGCCTACGAGCAGTACTTC.

This chain joins TRBV6-5 and TRBJ2-3; D perhaps matches TRBD1 (6 bases). The CDR3 spans 15 residues. Germline V gene sequence: CDR1 MNHEY, CDR2 SVGAGI. V lost 5 bases to trimming and J lost 0 bases, with 12 bases between them. The CDR3 loop reads CASSNAGASTDTQYF. Here the CDR3 DNA reads TGTGCCAGCAGTAACGCAGGGGCTAGCACAGATACGCAGTATTTT.

The chain couples TRBV19 to TRBJ2-2; TRBD1 aligns across 7 bases. The CDR3 spans 13 residues. From germline, CDR1 is LNHDA and CDR2 SQIVND (reference sequence). V shed 6 bases and J 5 bases; nucleotides not matched to a gene: 3. In nucleotides, the CDR3 is TGTGCCAGTAGGACAGGGTGGACCGGGGAGCTGTTTTTT. The encoded protein is CASRTGWTGELFF.

V is TRBV9 and J is TRBJ1-2; no clear D gene. This CDR3 comprises 13 residues. The V gene's germline CDR1 is SGDLS and CDR2 YYNGEE. V dropped 0 bases and J dropped 4 bases, with 7 bases sitting between them. This chain's CDR3 is CASSVGSAYGYTF. CDR3 nucleotides: TGTGCCAGCAGCGTAGGGAGTGCCTATGGCTACACCTTC. The full variable domain, in which reference TRBV9 and TRBJ1-2 provide the parts outside the CDR3, is DSGVTQTPKHLITATGQRVTLRCSPRSGDLSVYWYQQSLDQGLQFLIQYYNGEERAKGNILERFSAQQFPDLHSELNLSSLELGDSALYFCASSVGSAYGYTFGSGTRLTVV.

This clone was counted a single time. This chain links TRBV6-5 with TRBJ2-2, with TRBD2 matching over 8 bases. Per germline, CDR1 MNHEY and CDR2 SVGAGI. CDR3 length: 15 amino acids. With V trimmed by 1 base and J by 4 bases, 2 bases remained unmatched. CDR3 protein: CASSYLTSGTGELFF. CDR3 coding DNA: TGTGCCAGCAGTTACTTAACTAGCGGCACCGGGGAGCTGTTTTTT.